The rows below give T cell receptor beta chains drawn from one sample of a study of T cell repertoires in cytomegalovirus infection. TCRdb independently ran MiXCR on the reads; one entry per CDR3 protein. The table lists some 920,000 distinct CDR3 sequences, roughly 30% of them singletons, with 11% to 15% in the top ten. No antigen has been assigned to these receptors. The source was cultured CD8+ T cells from PBMCs, collected from culture after CMV antigen stimulation. The source of these receptors is a human donor in good health (CMV status not recorded). Some clones in this sample may be carry-over from other donors' samples. Both conserved end residues are part of each CDR3. A D gene is named only where the DNA matches it firmly. Clone size is given for some rows only: seen once, a few or many times, or a class if the clone is expanded.

v_call	clone_size	j_call	d_call	cdr3_nt	cdr3_aa
TRBV28	-	TRBJ2-5	-	TGTGCCAGCAGTTTTCCCGCGACGGACCAAGAGACCCAGTACTTC	CASSFPATDQETQYF
TRBV6-5	few	TRBJ1-5	TRBD1	TGTGCCAGCAGTTCATCCAGGGGGTATAGCAATCAGCCCCAGCATTTT	CASSSSRGYSNQPQHF
TRBV6-5	-	TRBJ1-1	-	TGTGCCAGCAGTTACGGGGCCGGGAGCGGAGCTTTCTTT	CASSYGAGSGAFF
TRBV4-1	-	TRBJ2-2	-	TGCGCCAGCAGCCAAGAAGGGTTCACCGGGGAGCTGTTTTTT	CASSQEGFTGELFF
TRBV14	-	TRBJ1-4	-	TGTGCCAGCAGCATGACAGGCTATTCCACCGAACTGTTTTTT	CASSMTGYSTELFF
TRBV6-6	-	TRBJ1-1	TRBD1	TGTGCCAGCAGTTACTCGAGGGGGACAGGGGTGAACACTGAAGCTTTCTTT	CASSYSRGTGVNTEAFF
TRBV25-1	few	TRBJ1-1	TRBD1	TGTGCCAGCAGTAAGACAGGGGGAGTTGAAGCTTTCTTT	CASSKTGGVEAFF
TRBV27	once	TRBJ1-5	-	TGTGCCAACAGTTCCAGGTTAGGCCAGCCCCAGCATTTT	CANSSRLGQPQHF
TRBV15	-	TRBJ2-5	TRBD2	TGTGCCACCAGCGGGACTAGCGGGAAGACCCAGTACTTC	CATSGTSGKTQYF
TRBV29-1	-	TRBJ1-1	TRBD1	TGCAGCGTCGGACAGGTTGGGACTGAAGCTTTCTTT	CSVGQVGTEAFF
TRBV12-3/TRBV12-4	-	TRBJ1-5	-	TGTGCCAGCAGTTTAGCCGGGATCTATCAGCCCCAGCATTTT	CASSLAGIYQPQHF
TRBV6-6	-	TRBJ2-1	-	TGTGCCGGCAGTCAATACGGAGGGGCCGACAATGAGCAGTTCTTC	CAGSQYGGADNEQFF
TRBV5-5	-	TRBJ2-3	-	TGTGCCAGCAGCTTCCGGGACGGTAAGATCACAGATACGCAGTATTTT	CASSFRDGKITDTQYF
TRBV7-6	many	TRBJ2-2	-	TGTGCCAGCAGCCAGTGCTGCGGGGAGCTGTTTTTT	CASSQCCGELFF